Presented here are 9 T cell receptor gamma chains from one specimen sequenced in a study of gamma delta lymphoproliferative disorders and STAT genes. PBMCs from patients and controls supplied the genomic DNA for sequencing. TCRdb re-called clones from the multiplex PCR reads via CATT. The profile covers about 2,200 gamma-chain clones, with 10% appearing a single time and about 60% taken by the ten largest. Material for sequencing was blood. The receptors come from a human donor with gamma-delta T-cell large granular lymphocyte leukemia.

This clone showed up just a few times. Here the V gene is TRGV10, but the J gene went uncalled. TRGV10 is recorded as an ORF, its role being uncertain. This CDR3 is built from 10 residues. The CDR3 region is CAAWDYLKLF. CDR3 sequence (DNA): TGTGCTGCGTGGGACTACCTTAAACTCTTT.

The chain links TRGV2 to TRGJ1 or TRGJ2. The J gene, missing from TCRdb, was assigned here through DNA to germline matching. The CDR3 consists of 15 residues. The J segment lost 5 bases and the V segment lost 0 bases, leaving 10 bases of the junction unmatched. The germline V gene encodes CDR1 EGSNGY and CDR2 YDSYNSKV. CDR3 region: CATWDGLIPDYKKLF. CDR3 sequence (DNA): TGTGCCACCTGGGACGGGCTAATTCCTGATTATAAGAAACTCTTT.

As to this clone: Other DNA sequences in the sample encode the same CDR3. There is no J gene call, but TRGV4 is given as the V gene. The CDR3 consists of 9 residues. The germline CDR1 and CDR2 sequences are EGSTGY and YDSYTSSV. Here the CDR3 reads CATWGRGLF. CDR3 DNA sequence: TGTGCCACCTGGGGGCGAGGGCTCTTT.

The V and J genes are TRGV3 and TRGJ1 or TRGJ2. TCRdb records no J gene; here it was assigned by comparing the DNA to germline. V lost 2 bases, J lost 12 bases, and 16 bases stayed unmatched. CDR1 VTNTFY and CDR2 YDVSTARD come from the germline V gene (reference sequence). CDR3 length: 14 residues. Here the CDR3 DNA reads TGTGCCACCTGGGACAAAAACCCTCCCATGGGGAAACTCTTT. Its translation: CATWDKNPPMGKLF.

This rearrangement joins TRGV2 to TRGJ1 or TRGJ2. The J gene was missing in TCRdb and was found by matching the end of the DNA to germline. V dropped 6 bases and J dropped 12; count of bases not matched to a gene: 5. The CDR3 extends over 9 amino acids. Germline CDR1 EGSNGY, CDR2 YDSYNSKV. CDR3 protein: CATWKGKLF. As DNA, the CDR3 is TGTGCCACCTGGAAGGGGAAACTCTTT.

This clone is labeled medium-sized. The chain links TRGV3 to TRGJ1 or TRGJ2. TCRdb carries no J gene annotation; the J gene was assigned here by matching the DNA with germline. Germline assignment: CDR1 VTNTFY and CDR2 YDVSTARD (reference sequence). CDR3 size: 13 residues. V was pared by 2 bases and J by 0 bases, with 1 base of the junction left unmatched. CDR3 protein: CATWDTNYYKKLF. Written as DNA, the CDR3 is TGTGCCACCTGGGACACGAATTATTATAAGAAACTCTTT.

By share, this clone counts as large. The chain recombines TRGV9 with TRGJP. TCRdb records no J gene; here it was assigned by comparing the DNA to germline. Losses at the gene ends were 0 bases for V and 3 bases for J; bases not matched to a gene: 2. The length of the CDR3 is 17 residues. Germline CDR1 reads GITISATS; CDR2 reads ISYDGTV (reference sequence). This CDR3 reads CALWEVPQELGKKIKVF. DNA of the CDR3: TGTGCCTTGTGGGAGGTGCCGCAAGAGTTGGGCAAAAAAATCAAGGTATTT.

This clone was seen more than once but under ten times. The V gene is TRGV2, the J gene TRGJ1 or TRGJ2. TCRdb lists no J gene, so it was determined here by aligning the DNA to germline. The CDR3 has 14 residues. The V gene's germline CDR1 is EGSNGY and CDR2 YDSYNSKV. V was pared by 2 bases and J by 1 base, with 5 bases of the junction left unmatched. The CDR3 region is CATWDVNNYYKKLF. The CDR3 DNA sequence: TGTGCCACCTGGGACGTTAACAATTATTATAAGAAACTCTTT.

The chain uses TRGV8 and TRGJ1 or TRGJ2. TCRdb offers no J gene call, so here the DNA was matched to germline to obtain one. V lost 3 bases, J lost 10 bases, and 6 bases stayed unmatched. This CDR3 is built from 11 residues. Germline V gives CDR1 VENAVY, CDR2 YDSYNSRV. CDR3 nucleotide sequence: TGTGCCACCTGGGATGGAGCCAAGAAACTCTTT. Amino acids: CATWDGAKKLF.